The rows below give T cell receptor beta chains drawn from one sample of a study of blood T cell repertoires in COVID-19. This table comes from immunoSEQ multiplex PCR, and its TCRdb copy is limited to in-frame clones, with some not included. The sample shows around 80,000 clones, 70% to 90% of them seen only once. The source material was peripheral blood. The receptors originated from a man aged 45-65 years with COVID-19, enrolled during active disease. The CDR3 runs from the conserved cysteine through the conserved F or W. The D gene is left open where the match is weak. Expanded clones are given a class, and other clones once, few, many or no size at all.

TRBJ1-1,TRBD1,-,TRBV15,CATSRTGLTEAFF,TGTGCCACCAGCAGGACAGGGCTTACTGAAGCTTTCTTT
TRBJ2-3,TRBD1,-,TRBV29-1,CSVDGTGTDTQYF,TGCAGCGTTGACGGGACAGGGACAGATACGCAGTATTTT
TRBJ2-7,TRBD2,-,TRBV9,CASSATSEPSYEQYF,TGTGCCAGCAGCGCGACTAGCGAACCTTCCTACGAGCAGTACTTC
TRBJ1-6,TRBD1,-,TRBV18,CASSMDRAGNSPLHF,TGTGCCAGCTCAATGGACAGGGCCGGTAATTCACCCCTCCACTTT
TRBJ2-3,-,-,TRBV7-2,CASSLELLSTDTQYF,TGTGCCAGCAGCTTAGAACTGCTTAGCACAGATACGCAGTATTTT
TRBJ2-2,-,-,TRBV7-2,CASRPGGNTGELFF,TGTGCCAGCAGACCCGGCGGGAACACCGGGGAGCTGTTTTTT
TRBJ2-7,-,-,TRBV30,CAWSPRTAHSYEQYF,TGTGCCTGGAGTCCTAGGACAGCTCACTCCTACGAGCAGTACTTC
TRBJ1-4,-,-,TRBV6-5,CASARVNEKLFF,TGTGCCAGCGCACGGGTGAATGAAAAACTGTTTTTT
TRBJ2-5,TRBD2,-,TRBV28,CASSLSGAGAQYF,TGTGCCAGCAGTTTGAGCGGGGCGGGGGCCCAGTACTTC
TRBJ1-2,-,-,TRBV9,CASSGELNYGYTF,TGTGCCAGCAGCGGAGAATTAAACTATGGCTACACCTTC
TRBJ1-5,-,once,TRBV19,CASRDGQGFRQPQHF,TGTGCCAGTAGAGATGGTCAGGGGTTTCGTCAGCCCCAGCATTTT
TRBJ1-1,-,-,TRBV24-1,CATSPTGLRTEAFF,TGTGCCACCAGTCCAACGGGACTACGTACTGAAGCTTTCTTT
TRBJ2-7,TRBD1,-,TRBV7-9,CASSSLPGQGHEQYF,TGTGCCAGCAGCTCCCTTCCGGGACAGGGTCACGAGCAGTACTTC
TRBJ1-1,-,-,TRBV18,CASSLRLDTEAFF,TGTGCCAGCTCACTCAGGTTAGACACTGAAGCTTTCTTT
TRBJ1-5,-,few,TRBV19,CASSIHRGNQPQHF,TGTGCCAGTAGTATCCACAGGGGCAATCAGCCCCAGCATTTT
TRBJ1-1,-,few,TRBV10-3,CAISERTENTEAFF,TGTGCCATCAGTGAGAGGACTGAGAACACTGAAGCTTTCTTT
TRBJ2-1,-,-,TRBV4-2,CASSQDRLAQNEQFF,TGTGCCAGCAGCCAAGATCGCCTAGCGCAAAATGAGCAGTTCTTC
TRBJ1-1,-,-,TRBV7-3,CASSPHRGPNTEAFF,TGTGCCAGCAGCCCACATCGTGGCCCAAACACTGAAGCTTTCTTT
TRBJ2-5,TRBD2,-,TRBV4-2,CASSQVAGESQETQYF,TGTGCCAGCAGCCAAGTTGCGGGGGAATCCCAAGAGACCCAGTACTTC
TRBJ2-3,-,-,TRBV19,CASTPAGLTTDTQYF,TGTGCCTCGACTCCTGCGGGACTCACCACAGATACGCAGTATTTT
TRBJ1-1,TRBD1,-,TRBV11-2,CASSNDRGPEAFF,TGTGCCAGCAGCAACGACAGGGGTCCTGAAGCTTTCTTT
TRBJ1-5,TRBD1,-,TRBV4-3,CASSQDRNQPQHF,TGCGCCAGCAGCCAGGACAGGAATCAGCCCCAGCATTTT
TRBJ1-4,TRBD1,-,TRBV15,CATSRDRQGAGEKLFF,TGTGCCACCAGCAGAGATAGGCAGGGGGCGGGTGAAAAACTGTTTTTT
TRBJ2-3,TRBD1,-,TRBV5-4,CASSPAGQGEDTQYF,TGTGCCAGCAGCCCCGCGGGACAGGGAGAAGATACGCAGTATTTT
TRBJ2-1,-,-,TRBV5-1,CASSSDSPVDEQFF,TGCGCCAGCAGTTCAGACAGCCCGGTCGATGAGCAGTTCTTC
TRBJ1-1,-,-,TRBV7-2,CASTRGRGNTEAFF,TGTGCCAGCACCCGGGGCAGGGGGAACACTGAAGCTTTCTTT
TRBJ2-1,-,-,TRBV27,CASSSEWGGEQFF,TGTGCCAGCAGCTCCGAGTGGGGAGGAGAGCAGTTCTTC
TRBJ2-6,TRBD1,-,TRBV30,CAWAPGGAAGANVLTF,TGTGCCTGGGCCCCAGGGGGCGCGGCTGGGGCCAACGTCCTGACTTTC
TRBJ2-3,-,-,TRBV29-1,CSVQSPGVGDTQYF,TGCAGCGTCCAGAGCCCGGGAGTAGGAGATACGCAGTATTTT
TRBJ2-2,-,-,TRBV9,CASSVTNTGELFF,TGTGCCAGCAGCGTTACGAACACCGGGGAGCTGTTTTTT
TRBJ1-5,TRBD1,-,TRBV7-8,CASSLARTGRGQPQHF,TGTGCCAGCAGCTTAGCTAGGACAGGGCGGGGTCAGCCCCAGCATTTT
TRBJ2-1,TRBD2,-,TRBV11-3,CASSSRTSGRDNEQFF,TGTGCCAGCAGCTCCCGGACTAGCGGGAGGGACAATGAGCAGTTCTTC
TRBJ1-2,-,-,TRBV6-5,CASTFAARINGYTF,TGTGCCAGCACTTTCGCGGCCCGGATTAATGGCTACACCTTC
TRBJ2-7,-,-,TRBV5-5,CASSFPGGREPYEQYF,TGTGCCAGCAGCTTTCCTGGGGGGCGGGAGCCCTACGAGCAGTACTTC
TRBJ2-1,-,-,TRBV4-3,CASSQDRDFYNEQFF,TGCGCCAGCAGCCAAGACAGGGACTTCTACAATGAGCAGTTCTTC
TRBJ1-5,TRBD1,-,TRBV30,CAWTGGNQPQHF,TGTGCCTGGACAGGGGGGAATCAGCCCCAGCATTTT
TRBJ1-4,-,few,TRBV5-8,CASSPRGTNEKLFF,TGTGCCAGCAGCCCCAGGGGAACTAATGAAAAACTGTTTTTT
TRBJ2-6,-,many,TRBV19,CASSPRTPGGANVLTF,TGTGCCAGTAGCCCACGCACGCCGGGAGGGGCCAACGTCCTGACTTTC
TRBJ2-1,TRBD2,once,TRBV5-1,CASSGTAGDNEQFF,TGCGCCAGCAGCGGTACAGCGGGAGACAATGAGCAGTTCTTC
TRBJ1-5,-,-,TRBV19,CASKEGAGSYQPQHF,TGTGCCAGTAAAGAAGGTGCGGGGTCATATCAGCCCCAGCATTTT
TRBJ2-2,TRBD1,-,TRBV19,CATRRQGSNTGELFF,TGTGCCACCCGAAGACAGGGATCAAACACCGGGGAGCTGTTTTTT
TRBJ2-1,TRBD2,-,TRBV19,CASSTLAGGGEQFF,TGTGCCAGTAGTACCTTAGCGGGAGGCGGTGAGCAGTTCTTC
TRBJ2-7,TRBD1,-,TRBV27,CASSSRDRDHEQYF,TGTGCCAGCAGCTCCCGGGACAGGGACCACGAGCAGTACTTC
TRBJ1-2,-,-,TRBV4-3,CASSKLGSFGGYTF,TGCGCCAGCAGCAAACTAGGGAGTTTCGGTGGCTACACCTTC
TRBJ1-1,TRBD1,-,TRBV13,CASSLSGTGGGTEAFF,TGTGCCAGCAGCTTGTCCGGGACAGGTGGCGGCACTGAAGCTTTCTTT
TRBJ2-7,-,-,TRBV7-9,CASSYTRGGDEQYF,TGTGCCAGCAGCTACACCCGAGGGGGTGACGAGCAGTACTTC
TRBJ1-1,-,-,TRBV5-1,CASSLLQNTEAFF,TGCGCCAGCAGCTTACTCCAGAACACTGAAGCTTTCTTT
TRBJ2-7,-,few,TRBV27,CASRTGSEQYF,TGTGCCAGCAGAACAGGGTCCGAGCAGTACTTC